These 7 T cell receptor beta chains share one sample of origin, sequenced in a study of shared clonotypes between healthy human individuals. The assay was immunoSEQ multiplex PCR, and TCRdb's table has in-frame clones only and misses some. The sample lists approximately 640,000 clones, about two thirds occurring once. The sample consisted of memory CD4+ T cells sorted from blood. Noted subset: CD45RA-negative fraction. The receptor set was obtained from a woman aged 25 to 39 in good health.

The genes are TRBV5-1 and TRBJ2-7, with D tentatively TRBD2 (6 bases). From germline, CDR1 is SGHRS and CDR2 YFSETQ. Trimming pared 4 bases from V and 5 bases from J, leaving 22 bases between. The CDR3 consists of 16 residues. The CDR3 protein is CASSKRGGGDGDEQYF. The DNA for the CDR3 is TGCGCCAGCAGCAAGCGAGGAGGAGGGGATGGGGACGAGCAGTACTTC.

The chain recombines TRBV28 with TRBJ1-1, with TRBD1 matching over 8 bases. The germline CDR1 and CDR2 sequences are MDHEN and SYDVKM. V was pared by 7 bases and J by 0 bases, with 10 bases of the junction left unmatched. The CDR3 loop spans 16 amino acids. CDR3 sequence: CASISSTGVMNTEAFF. The CDR3 DNA sequence: TGTGCCAGCATCTCTTCGACAGGGGTCATGAACACTGAAGCTTTCTTT.

The chain carries TRBV27 and TRBJ2-3; TRBD2 matches at 7 bases. This CDR3 is 18 amino acids long. Per germline, CDR1 MNHEY and CDR2 SMNVEV (reference sequence). Trimming removed 5 bases from V and 0 bases from J; junction bases left unmatched: 14. CDR3 in amino acids: CASSKTRVIAGSTDTQYF. Written as DNA, the CDR3 is TGTGCCAGCAGTAAGACCCGGGTGATAGCGGGTAGCACAGATACGCAGTATTTT.

The chain uses TRBV5-4 and TRBJ2-1, with TRBD2 identical over 7 bases. This CDR3 spans 14 amino acids. Per germline, CDR1 SGHNT and CDR2 YYREEE (reference sequence). Germline trimming cut 0 bases from V and 6 bases from J; bases unmatched to any gene: 3. In DNA form, the CDR3 reads TGTGCCAGCAGCTTGGGACTAGCTCGCAATGAGCAGTTCTTC. This gives the protein CASSLGLARNEQFF.

The genes are TRBV4-1 and TRBJ1-1, with a weak D call TRBD1 (5 bases). CDR3 length: 14 amino acids. V was trimmed by 2 bases and J by 7 bases, leaving 14 bases between them. Germline values: CDR1 MGHRA, CDR2 YSYEKL. For the CDR3, the DNA is TGCGCCAGCAGCCAACCGACAACAGGACTTGAAGCTTTCTTT. Translated: CASSQPTTGLEAFF.

The rearrangement joins TRBV25-1 to TRBJ2-2, with D perhaps being TRBD1 or TRBD2 (5 bases each). The length of the CDR3 is 18 residues. CDR1 MGHDK and CDR2 SYGVNS come from the germline V gene. The ends were cut back, 10 bases at V and 3 bases at J, with 27 bases in the middle. Written as DNA, the CDR3 is TGTGCCACAAATGCGAATCCCGGGACCCTAAGGGACACCGGGGAGCTGTTTTTT. Amino acids: CATNANPGTLRDTGELFF.

In its sample, this clone was seen a few times. The gene calls are TRBV14 and TRBJ2-1, with D possibly TRBD2 on 6 matching bases. V was trimmed by 7 bases and J by 0 bases, leaving 19 bases between them. The CDR3 is 17 amino acids. Germline lookup yields CDR1 SGHDN and CDR2 FVKESK. CDR3 DNA: TGTGCCAGCAATTCGATTGCGGGAAGGGGCTCCTACAATGAGCAGTTCTTC. Amino acid sequence: CASNSIAGRGSYNEQFF.